This is a list of T cell receptor beta chains from one sample in a study of blood T cell repertoires in COVID-19. Assay used: immunoSEQ multiplex PCR; TCRdb lists only in-frame clones, some missing. The table records about 160,000 clones, around 74% of them present only once. The sample taken for sequencing was peripheral blood. The source of these receptors is a man between 65 and 80 years old with acute or convalescent COVID-19. Each CDR3 is given with its conserved first and last residue. Each record gives: J gene, V gene, D gene, clone size, CDR3 DNA, CDR3 protein. A D gene is named only where the DNA matches it firmly. Not all rows give a size; the values are once, few, many and, for expanded clones, a class.

J: TRBJ1-1; V: TRBV25-1; D: -; size: -; DNA: TGTGCCAGCATTCTATTGGGGGGCACTGAAGCTTTCTTT; CDR3: CASILLGGTEAFF
J: TRBJ2-7; V: TRBV29-1; D: -; size: -; DNA: TGCAGCGCTAGCAGTGGAAGTCAGCAGTACTTC; CDR3: CSASSGSQQYF
J: TRBJ2-2; V: TRBV5-1; D: -; size: few; DNA: TGCGCCAGCAGCTCTCCCGCGGCAGTGAACACCGGGGAGCTGTTTTTT; CDR3: CASSSPAAVNTGELFF
J: TRBJ1-2; V: TRBV12-5; D: -; size: -; DNA: TGTGCTAGTGGTTTGGTGGAGGGTTATGGCTACACCTTC; CDR3: CASGLVEGYGYTF
J: TRBJ2-1; V: TRBV24-1; D: -; size: -; DNA: TGTGCCACCAGTGATCCACCAGCGGAGCAGTTCTTC; CDR3: CATSDPPAEQFF
J: TRBJ1-2; V: TRBV7-9; D: -; size: -; DNA: TGTGCCAGCAGCCCAGGGGCCTATGGCTACACCTTC; CDR3: CASSPGAYGYTF
J: TRBJ1-6; V: TRBV10-3; D: TRBD1; size: -; DNA: TGTGCCATCAGTGCAGGACAGGGTGATTCACCCCTCCACTTT; CDR3: CAISAGQGDSPLHF
J: TRBJ1-1; V: TRBV5-1; D: TRBD1; size: -; DNA: TGCGCCAGCAGTCCCCGGACAGGTGCGCAGAACACTGAAGCTTTCTTT; CDR3: CASSPRTGAQNTEAFF
J: TRBJ2-2; V: TRBV10-2; D: -; size: -; DNA: TGCGCCAGCAGACCAGACAGGCTTGTCACCGGGGAGCTGTTTTTT; CDR3: CASRPDRLVTGELFF
J: TRBJ1-2; V: TRBV19; D: -; size: -; DNA: TGTGCCAGTAGTACTGACGGGCAGGGCGGCTACACCTTC; CDR3: CASSTDGQGGYTF
J: TRBJ2-7; V: TRBV5-6; D: -; size: -; DNA: TGTGCCAGCAGCTTGGGGTTATCGCGGCAGGGCTACGAGCAGTACTTC; CDR3: CASSLGLSRQGYEQYF
J: TRBJ2-3; V: TRBV7-9; D: TRBD2; size: -; DNA: TGTGCCAGCAGCTTTCCACTAGCGGGAACGACGCAGTATTTT; CDR3: CASSFPLAGTTQYF
J: TRBJ2-2; V: TRBV11-3; D: -; size: -; DNA: TGTGCCAGCAGCCAGCGGAATCTAAACACCGGGGAGCTGTTTTTT; CDR3: CASSQRNLNTGELFF
J: TRBJ2-7; V: TRBV2; D: -; size: few; DNA: TGTGCCAGCAGGCAGCGGACAGCTGGGGCCTACGAGCAGTACTTC; CDR3: CASRQRTAGAYEQYF
J: TRBJ2-2; V: TRBV7-9; D: -; size: -; DNA: TGTGCCAGCAGCCCGGCGGGGCCCGACACCGGGGAGCTGTTTTTT; CDR3: CASSPAGPDTGELFF
J: TRBJ2-7; V: TRBV11-2; D: -; size: few; DNA: TGTGCCAGCAGCTTACACTCTTGGGAGCAGTACTTC; CDR3: CASSLHSWEQYF
J: TRBJ2-3; V: TRBV5-8; D: -; size: -; DNA: TGTGCCAGCAGCCCAGGGACATCCGGCACAGATACGCAGTATTTT; CDR3: CASSPGTSGTDTQYF
J: TRBJ2-1; V: TRBV19; D: -; size: -; DNA: TGTGCCAGTAGTATCCAGGGTTGGAATGAGCAGTTCTTC; CDR3: CASSIQGWNEQFF
J: TRBJ2-3; V: TRBV5-1; D: TRBD2; size: -; DNA: TGCGCCAGCAGCGCTTACAGCGGGGGGGCCACAGATACGCAGTATTTT; CDR3: CASSAYSGGATDTQYF
J: TRBJ1-2; V: TRBV28; D: TRBD1; size: -; DNA: TGTGCCAGCAGCAACGAGGGACAGGGCTATGGCTACACCTTC; CDR3: CASSNEGQGYGYTF
J: TRBJ2-3; V: TRBV6-2/TRBV6-3; D: -; size: -; DNA: TGTGCCAGCAGTTACTCGCTGACTAGTACAGATACGCAGTATTTT; CDR3: CASSYSLTSTDTQYF
J: TRBJ2-7; V: TRBV18; D: -; size: many; DNA: TGTGCCAGCTCACGCGGCACAGACAGGACTGACGAGCAGTACTTC; CDR3: CASSRGTDRTDEQYF
J: TRBJ1-6; V: TRBV2; D: -; size: -; DNA: TGTGCCAGCAGTGAGGGCGGGGGGAATTCACCCCTCCACTTT; CDR3: CASSEGGGNSPLHF
J: TRBJ2-1; V: TRBV18; D: TRBD1; size: -; DNA: TGTGCCAGCTCACCTCAGCGGACAGGGAACAATGAGCAGTTCTTC; CDR3: CASSPQRTGNNEQFF
J: TRBJ1-4; V: TRBV6-5; D: -; size: -; DNA: TGTGCCAGCAGTCCTTCGGGGGGCACTAATGAAAAACTGTTTTTT; CDR3: CASSPSGGTNEKLFF
J: TRBJ1-5; V: TRBV2; D: TRBD1; size: -; DNA: TGTGCCAGCAGTACGACCGGGACAGGGGGTCAGCCCCAGCATTTT; CDR3: CASSTTGTGGQPQHF
J: TRBJ1-1; V: TRBV2; D: -; size: -; DNA: TGTGCCAGCAGTGAACGGCCGGGGAACACTGAAGCTTTCTTT; CDR3: CASSERPGNTEAFF
J: TRBJ1-4; V: TRBV6-4; D: TRBD1; size: -; DNA: TGTGCCAGCAGTGACACAGGGGGCGCCGACGGAAAACTGTTTTTT; CDR3: CASSDTGGADGKLFF
J: TRBJ1-1; V: TRBV9; D: -; size: -; DNA: TGTGCCAGCAGCGTAGAACCAGAGAACACTGAAGCTTTCTTT; CDR3: CASSVEPENTEAFF
J: TRBJ2-5; V: TRBV5-1; D: -; size: -; DNA: TGCGCCAGCAGCACCGGGACTCAAGAGACCCAGTACTTC; CDR3: CASSTGTQETQYF
J: TRBJ2-7; V: TRBV2; D: -; size: -; DNA: TGTGCCAGCAGTGGAGTCAGGGGTTACGAGCAGTACTTC; CDR3: CASSGVRGYEQYF
J: TRBJ2-7; V: TRBV7-2; D: -; size: -; DNA: TGTGCCAGCAGCTTTGAAAGGGGGACGAGCTCCTACGAGCAGTACTTC; CDR3: CASSFERGTSSYEQYF
J: TRBJ1-5; V: TRBV21-1; D: -; size: -; DNA: TGTGCCAGCAGCCCCCGCATGGTGGTCCGGCAGCCCCAGCATTTT; CDR3: CASSPRMVVRQPQHF
J: TRBJ1-5; V: TRBV7-9; D: -; size: few; DNA: TGTGCCAGCAGCCCGAGGGACAACAATCAGCCCCAGCATTTT; CDR3: CASSPRDNNQPQHF
J: TRBJ2-7; V: TRBV7-9; D: -; size: -; DNA: TGTGCCAGCAGCTTAGGCGCCTACGAGCAGTACTTC; CDR3: CASSLGAYEQYF
J: TRBJ2-7; V: TRBV6-6; D: TRBD2; size: -; DNA: TGTGCCAGCACCACCCGACTCAGTGGGGGGGTCCACGAGCAGTACTTC; CDR3: CASTTRLSGGVHEQYF
J: TRBJ1-1; V: TRBV10-1; D: -; size: once; DNA: TGCGCCAGCAGACCCACAGCGAACACTGAAGCTTTCTTT; CDR3: CASRPTANTEAFF
J: TRBJ2-3; V: TRBV7-2; D: TRBD2; size: -; DNA: TGTGCCAGCAGCTTAAAGACTAGCGGGAGCACAGATACGCAGTATTTT; CDR3: CASSLKTSGSTDTQYF
J: TRBJ2-5; V: TRBV18; D: TRBD1; size: -; DNA: TGTGCCAGCTCACCACCGACGAGACAGGGGGAGACCCAGTACTTC; CDR3: CASSPPTRQGETQYF
J: TRBJ2-3; V: TRBV29-1; D: -; size: -; DNA: TGCAGCGTTGAACCGACAGGCCTGGATACGCAGTATTTT; CDR3: CSVEPTGLDTQYF
J: TRBJ1-4; V: TRBV7-8; D: TRBD1; size: -; DNA: TGTGCCAGCAGCTCCCGGACAGGGAGCAATGAAAAACTGTTTTTT; CDR3: CASSSRTGSNEKLFF
J: TRBJ1-6; V: TRBV11-2; D: -; size: -; DNA: TGTGCCAGCAGCCCGGGACTGTCGTCACCCCTCCACTTT; CDR3: CASSPGLSSPLHF
J: TRBJ2-7; V: TRBV7-9; D: -; size: -; DNA: TGTGCCAGCAGCTCATACCGGACAGAGGCCTACGAGCAGTACTTC; CDR3: CASSSYRTEAYEQYF
J: TRBJ1-3; V: TRBV18; D: -; size: -; DNA: TGTGCCAGCTCACCACCGGCTCTCTCTGGAAACACCATATATTTT; CDR3: CASSPPALSGNTIYF
J: TRBJ1-5; V: TRBV27; D: -; size: many; DNA: TGTGCCACCTTTCCCCCCCAGCATTTT; CDR3: CATFPPQHF
J: TRBJ1-1; V: TRBV6-5; D: -; size: -; DNA: TGTGCCAGCAGTTACACCAGCGGCACTGAAGCTTTCTTT; CDR3: CASSYTSGTEAFF